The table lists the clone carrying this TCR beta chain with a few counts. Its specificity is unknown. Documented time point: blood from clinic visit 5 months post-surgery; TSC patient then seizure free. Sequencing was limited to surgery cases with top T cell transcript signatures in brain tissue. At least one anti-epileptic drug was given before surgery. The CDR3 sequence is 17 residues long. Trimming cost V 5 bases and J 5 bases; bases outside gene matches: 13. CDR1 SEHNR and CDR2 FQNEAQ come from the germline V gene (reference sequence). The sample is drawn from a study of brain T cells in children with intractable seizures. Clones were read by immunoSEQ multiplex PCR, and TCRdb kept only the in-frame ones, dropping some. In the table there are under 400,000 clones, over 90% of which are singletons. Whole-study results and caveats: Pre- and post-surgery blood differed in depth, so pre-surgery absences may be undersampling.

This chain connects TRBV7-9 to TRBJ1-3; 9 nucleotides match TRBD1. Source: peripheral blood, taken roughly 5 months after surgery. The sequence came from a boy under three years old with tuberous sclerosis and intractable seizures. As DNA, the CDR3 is TGTGCCAGCAGCCCGGCCCAGGACAGGGGATTCAGAAACACCATATATTTT. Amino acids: CASSPAQDRGFRNTIYF. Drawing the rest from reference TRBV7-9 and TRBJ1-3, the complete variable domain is DTGVSQNPRHKITKRGQNVTFRCDPISEHNRLYWYRQTLGQGPEFLTYFQNEAQLEKSRLLSDRFSAERPKGSFSTLEIQRTEQGDSAMYLCASSPAQDRGFRNTIYFGEGSWLTVV.